The next 17 T cell receptor beta chains were all read from a single sample in a study of blood T cell repertoires in COVID-19. Method: immunoSEQ multiplex PCR; TCRdb's copy keeps in-frame clones and lacks some. Among hundreds of thousands of clones listed, approximately 90% were seen once. The sample comprised peripheral blood. The receptor set was obtained from a woman under 30 who had recovered from COVID-19.

In this sample, this clone turned up a few times. V is TRBV21-1 and J is TRBJ2-1; no check of the table's D call, TRBD2, against the DNA was made. TRBV21-1 is a known pseudogene. This CDR3 is 17 amino acids long. The CDR3 DNA is TGTGCCAGCAACTACCCCATGTTTCGGGAGCGGTACAATGAGCAGTTCTTC. The encoded protein is CASNYPMFRERYNEQFF.

The chain has TRBV11-2 and TRBJ2-1; 8 bases agree with TRBD2. The germline gives CDR1 SGHAT, CDR2 FQNNGV. V lost 5 bases, J lost 3 bases, and 6 bases stayed unmatched. The length of the CDR3 is 15 residues. CDR3 in amino acids: CASSKLAGDYNEQFF. The CDR3 coding sequence is TGTGCCAGCAGCAAGCTAGCGGGCGACTACAATGAGCAGTTCTTC.

V and J are TRBV7-9 and TRBJ1-2; 8 nucleotides line up with TRBD1. J gave up 8 bases and V 1 base, and 9 bases lay outside the gene matches. CDR1 SEHNR and CDR2 FQNEAQ come from the germline V gene (reference sequence). The CDR3 totals 15 residues. The CDR3 DNA reads TGTGCCAGCAGCTTAGAGCGACAGGGGCTGGAGGGCTACACCTTC. Its translation is CASSLERQGLEGYTF.

V and J are TRBV5-8 and TRBJ2-7; 8 bases are a match to TRBD2. V shed 2 bases, J shed 3 bases, and the junction held 10 bases outside the gene matches. The CDR3 spans 16 residues. From germline, CDR1 is SGHTS and CDR2 YDEGEE. The CDR3 DNA follows: TGTGCCAGCAGCTTACCCTTAGCGGGACCGATCTACGAGCAGTACTTC. It translates to CASSLPLAGPIYEQYF.

The rearrangement uses TRBV30 and TRBJ1-1; the D gene is possibly TRBD1 (6 bases). Trimming pared 7 bases from V and 4 bases from J, leaving 16 bases between. The CDR3 extends over 13 amino acids. Germline V CDR1 and CDR2: GTSNPN, SVGIG (reference sequence). CDR3 sequence: CALRARGSTEAFF. DNA of the CDR3: TGTGCCTTACGCGCAAGGGGGTCCACTGAAGCTTTCTTT.

This chain uses TRBV7-3 with TRBJ2-1; weak D call: TRBD2 (6 bases). CDR3 length: 15 residues. Germline CDR1 reads SGHTA; CDR2 reads FQGTGA. Between the trimmed V and J ends, which lost 2 bases and 2 bases, there was a span of 10 bases. The CDR3 is CASSLGGRPYNEQFF. For the CDR3, the DNA is TGTGCCAGCAGCTTAGGAGGGAGACCCTACAATGAGCAGTTCTTC.

The chain links TRBV5-1 to TRBJ1-1, with D possibly being TRBD1 (6 bases). The germline CDR1 and CDR2 sequences are SGHRS and YFSETQ. The V end lost 5 bases, the J end lost 2 bases, and 13 bases lay between the germline ends. The CDR3 extends over 14 amino acids. CDR3 region: CASRFRTENTEAFF. For the CDR3, the DNA is TGCGCCAGCAGATTCCGGACAGAAAACACTGAAGCTTTCTTT.

The V call is TRBV14, the J call TRBJ1-5; 7 bases line up with TRBD1. Trimming cost V 4 bases and J 2 bases; bases outside gene matches: 2. CDR3 length: 14 residues. CDR1 SGHDN and CDR2 FVKESK come from the germline V gene. The CDR3 loop is CASSRTGGNQPQHF. In DNA, the CDR3 is TGTGCCAGCAGCCGGACAGGTGGCAATCAGCCCCAGCATTTT.

The genes are TRBV4-3 and TRBJ2-3; TRBD2 agrees at 7 bases. V trimming: 0 bases; J trimming: 0 bases; junction bases outside the gene matches: 3. The CDR3 consists of 16 residues. Germline V gene lookup returns CDR1 LGHNA and CDR2 YSLEER. The CDR3 DNA reads as TGCGCCAGCAGCCAAGACCTAGCGGCTAGCACAGATACGCAGTATTTT. Protein sequence: CASSQDLAASTDTQYF.

The chain joins TRBV29-1 to TRBJ1-1; no reliable D call. The CDR3 is 13 residues long. CDR1 is SQVTM and CDR2 is ANQGSEA in the germline V gene. Trimming stripped 5 bases from V and 4 bases from J, with 14 bases between. CDR3 in DNA: TGCAGCGTTACAACCCCTTGGAGCACTGAAGCTTTCTTT. It specifies CSVTTPWSTEAFF.

The J gene is TRBJ2-7, the V gene TRBV9; possible D gene TRBD2, 5 bases. Trimming cost V 4 bases and J 2 bases, with 13 bases left between them. Germline assignment: CDR1 SGDLS and CDR2 YYNGEE. The CDR3 contains 14 residues. CDR3 amino acids: CASSKDSPTYEQYF. CDR3 DNA sequence: TGTGCCAGCAGCAAGGACTCGCCTACCTACGAGCAGTACTTC.

J is TRBJ2-2 and V is TRBV11-3, with 9 bases fitting TRBD1. The germline V gene has CDR1 SGHNT and CDR2 YENEEA. J lost 7 bases, V lost 5 bases, and 8 bases had no gene match. The CDR3 is made up of 15 amino acids. CDR3 nucleotides: TGTGCCAGCAGCGCGGGACAGGGAGTCGACGGGGAGCTGTTTTTT. Encoded protein: CASSAGQGVDGELFF.

This chain links TRBV5-4 with TRBJ2-1, with D perhaps matching TRBD2 (5 bases). The CDR3 spans 15 residues. Trimming stripped 1 base from V and 8 bases from J, with 16 bases between. Germline V gives CDR1 SGHNT, CDR2 YYREEE (reference sequence). The CDR3 sequence is CASSLSGGLGDEQFF. The CDR3, as DNA: TGTGCCAGCAGCTTGAGTGGCGGGCTCGGGGATGAGCAGTTCTTC.

This clone was seen just once. V gene TRBV25-1 combines with J gene TRBJ1-1, with 7 nucleotides matching TRBD1. The CDR3 sequence is 13 residues long. Germline lookup yields CDR1 MGHDK and CDR2 SYGVNS. V shed 8 bases and J 0 bases; nucleotides not matched to a gene: 3. The CDR3 DNA follows: TGTGCCAGCCTGGACAGGCTGAACACTGAAGCTTTCTTT. Its translation: CASLDRLNTEAFF.

The chain has TRBV10-1 and TRBJ2-3; TRBD2 might be the D (6 bases). V dropped 2 bases and J dropped 2 bases, with 11 bases sitting between them. In germline, CDR1 is WNHNN, CDR2 SYGVQD (reference sequence). The CDR3 extends over 15 amino acids. The CDR3: CASSELGGFTDTQYF. CDR3 nucleotide sequence: TGCGCCAGCAGTGAGCTTGGAGGGTTCACAGATACGCAGTATTTT.

This clone appeared once. The chain links TRBV4-1 to TRBJ2-5; D might be TRBD2 (5 bases). The CDR3 contains 11 residues. Germline loops: CDR1 MGHRA, CDR2 YSYEKL. V shed 4 bases and J shed 7 bases, with 7 bases lying between them. The CDR3 DNA reads as TGCGCCAGCAGCCTGAGCGGGACCCAGTACTTC. It translates to CASSLSGTQYF.

The V gene is TRBV6-5, the J gene TRBJ2-7; a possible D gene is TRBD2 (6 bases). This CDR3 region has 15 residues. Germline values: CDR1 MNHEY, CDR2 SVGAGI. Trimming cost V 5 bases and J 1 base, with 15 bases left between them. The CDR3 loop reads CASSRTQGLSYEQYF. CDR3 DNA sequence: TGTGCCAGCAGTCGTACTCAGGGACTTTCCTACGAGCAGTACTTC.